Presented here are 7 T cell receptor beta chains from one specimen sequenced in a study of blood T cell repertoires in COVID-19. Sequenced by immunoSEQ multiplex PCR; TCRdb stores in-frame clones only, minus some. In the table there are a few hundred thousand clones, about 90% of which are singletons. Sequenced sample: PBMCs or T cells enriched from blood (not recorded which). All receptors come from a woman between 50 and 59 years old with acute COVID-19.

V is TRBV5-1 and J is TRBJ2-2; 7 nucleotides match TRBD2. The CDR3 has 16 amino acids. CDR1 and CDR2 from the germline V gene are SGHRS and YFSETQ. V gave up 0 bases and J gave up 3 bases; unmatched junction bases: 5. This CDR3 is CASSLVGRTHTGELFF. The CDR3 coding sequence is TGCGCCAGCAGCTTGGTCGGGAGGACCCACACCGGGGAGCTGTTTTTT. Supplemented by reference TRBV5-1 and TRBJ2-2, the full variable domain reads KAGVTQTPRYLIKTRGQQVTLSCSPISGHRSVSWYQQTPGQGLQFLFEYFSETQRNKGNFPGRFSGRQFSNSRSEMNVSTLELGDSALYLCASSLVGRTHTGELFFGEGSRLTVL.

The V and J genes are TRBV9 and TRBJ1-2; D gene uncertain. This CDR3 spans 15 amino acids. Between the trimmed V and J ends, which lost 0 bases and 0 bases, there was a span of 9 bases. Germline CDR1 is SGDLS and CDR2 is YYNGEE. The CDR3: CASSVGYRSNYGYTF. CDR3 DNA sequence: TGTGCCAGCAGCGTAGGGTACAGATCTAACTATGGCTACACCTTC.

The chain has TRBV29-1 and TRBJ1-2; no definite D call. CDR3 length: 13 residues. V was trimmed by 3 bases and J by 1 base, leaving 9 bases between them. Germline-derived CDR1 and CDR2 are SQVTM and ANQGSEA. CDR3 in amino acids: CSVDGGSNYGYTF. CDR3 sequence (DNA): TGCAGCGTTGATGGCGGGAGTAACTATGGCTACACCTTC.

The chain links TRBV6-5 to TRBJ2-7, with TRBD2 identical over 8 bases. From germline, CDR1 is MNHEY and CDR2 SVGAGI. V trimming: 10 bases; J trimming: 5 bases; junction bases outside the gene matches: 7. The CDR3 has 12 residues. DNA of the CDR3: TGTGCCATCCGGGGGGGTAGCGACGAGCAGTACTTC. Amino acid sequence: CAIRGGSDEQYF.

The V gene is TRBV18, the J gene TRBJ1-1; 7 bases align to TRBD1. The CDR3 extends over 16 amino acids. Trimming took 7 bases from V and 5 from J; bases not matched to a gene: 16. The germline CDR1 and CDR2 sequences are KGHSH and LQKENI. The CDR3 is CASFPLLRQGWTEAFF. The DNA for the CDR3 is TGTGCCAGCTTTCCTCTACTCCGACAGGGATGGACTGAAGCTTTCTTT. The variable domain in full, with the rest retrieved from reference TRBV18 and TRBJ1-1, is NAGVMQNPRHLVRRRGQEARLRCSPMKGHSHVYWYRQLPEEGLKFMVYLQKENIIDESGMPKERFSAEFPKEGPSILRIQQVVRGDSAAYFCASFPLLRQGWTEAFFGQGTRLTVV.

The chain couples TRBV19 to TRBJ1-1, with 7 bases that match TRBD1. V lost 10 bases and J lost 1; bases outside the gene matches: 6. This CDR3 comprises 13 residues. CDR1 and CDR2 (germline): LNHDA, SQIVND (reference sequence). The CDR3 DNA follows: TGTGCCACCAAGACAGGGCCGAACACTGAAGCTTTCTTT. Encoded protein: CATKTGPNTEAFF.

The chain combines TRBV10-3 with TRBJ2-7, with 8 bases lining up with TRBD2. The CDR3 spans 15 residues. Germline CDR1 reads ENHRY; CDR2 reads SYGVKD. V trimming: 4 bases; J trimming: 0 bases; junction bases outside the gene matches: 5. DNA of the CDR3: TGTGCCATCAGTGTTAGCGGGACGACCTCCTACGAGCAGTACTTC. Translating it yields CAISVSGTTSYEQYF.